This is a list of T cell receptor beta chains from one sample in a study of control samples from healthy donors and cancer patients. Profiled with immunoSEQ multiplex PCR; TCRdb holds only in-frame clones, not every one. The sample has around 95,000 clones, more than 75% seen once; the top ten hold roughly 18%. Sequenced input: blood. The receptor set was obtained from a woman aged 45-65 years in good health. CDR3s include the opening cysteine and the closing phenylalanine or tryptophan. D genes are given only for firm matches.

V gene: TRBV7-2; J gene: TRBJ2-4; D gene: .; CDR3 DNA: TGTGCCAGCAGTTCACAAACCGGGGCATGGAACATTCAGTACTTC; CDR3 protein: CASSSQTGAWNIQYF
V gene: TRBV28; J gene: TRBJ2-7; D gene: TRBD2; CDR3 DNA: TGTGCCAGCAGTTTCCTTAGCGGGGGGGTGATAAAGGGCGAGCAGTACTTC; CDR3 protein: CASSFLSGGVIKGEQYF
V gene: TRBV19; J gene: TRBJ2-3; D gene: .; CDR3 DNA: TGTGCCAGTAGTAGGGGCACCACAGATACGCAGTATTTT; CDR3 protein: CASSRGTTDTQYF
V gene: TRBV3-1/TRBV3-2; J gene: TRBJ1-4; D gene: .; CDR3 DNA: TGTGCCAGCAGCCACACCTGGGCTCCTGAAGAAAAACTGTTTTTT; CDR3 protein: CASSHTWAPEEKLFF
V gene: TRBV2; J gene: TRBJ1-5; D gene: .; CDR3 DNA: TGTGCCAGCACCGGAGACAGCAATCAGCCCCAGCATTTT; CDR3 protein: CASTGDSNQPQHF
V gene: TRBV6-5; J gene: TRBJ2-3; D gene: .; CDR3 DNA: TGTGCCAGCAGCCCCTCTGTGCAGGGGACGCAGTATTTT; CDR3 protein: CASSPSVQGTQYF
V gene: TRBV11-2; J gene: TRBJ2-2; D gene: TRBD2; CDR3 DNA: TGTGCCAGCAGCTTAGGACTAGCGGGGGTAAAGTCCTCCGGGGAGCTGTTTTTT; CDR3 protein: CASSLGLAGVKSSGELFF
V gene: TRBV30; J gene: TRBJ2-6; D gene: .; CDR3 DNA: TGTGCCTTCTTATCTGGGGCCAACGTCCTGACTTTC; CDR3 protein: CAFLSGANVLTF
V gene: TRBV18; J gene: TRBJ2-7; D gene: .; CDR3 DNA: TGTGCCAGCTCACCACCTCTCGGTGACCTCTACGAGCAGTACTTC; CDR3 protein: CASSPPLGDLYEQYF
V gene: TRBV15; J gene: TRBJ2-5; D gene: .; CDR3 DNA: TGTGCCACCAGCAGAGATCAAGGGCATGAGACCCAGTACTTC; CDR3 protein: CATSRDQGHETQYF
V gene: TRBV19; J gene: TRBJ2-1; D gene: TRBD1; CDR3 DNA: TGTGCCAGTCTGCGCGGGGGGACAGGGGCGGATGAGCAGTTCTTC; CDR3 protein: CASLRGGTGADEQFF
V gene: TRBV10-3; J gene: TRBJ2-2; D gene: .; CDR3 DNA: TGTGCCATCAGGGGGGGAGAAGGGGCCGCCGGGGAGCTGTTTTTT; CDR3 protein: CAIRGGEGAAGELFF
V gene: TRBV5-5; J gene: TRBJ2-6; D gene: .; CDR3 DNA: TGTGCCAGCAGCTTCGGATTGAGCTCTGGGGCCAACGTCCTGACTTTC; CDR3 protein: CASSFGLSSGANVLTF
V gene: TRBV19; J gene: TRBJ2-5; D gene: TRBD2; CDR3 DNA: TGTGCCAGTAGCCATAGCGGGTCCGGCAGGGAGACCCAGTACTTC; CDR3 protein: CASSHSGSGRETQYF
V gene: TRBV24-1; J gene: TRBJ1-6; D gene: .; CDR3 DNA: TGTGCCACCAGCAGGGAATATAATTCACCCCTCCACTTT; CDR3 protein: CATSREYNSPLHF
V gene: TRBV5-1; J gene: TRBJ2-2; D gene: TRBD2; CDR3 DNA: TGCGCCAGCAGCCTAAGTTCTACAGGAAGCGGGGAGCTGTTTTTC; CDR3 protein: CASSLSSTGSGELFF
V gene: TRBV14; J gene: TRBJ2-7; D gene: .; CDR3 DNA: TGTGCCAGCAGCCGAGGCGGCATGGGGGCCCCAACCTACGAGCAGTACTTC; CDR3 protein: CASSRGGMGAPTYEQYF
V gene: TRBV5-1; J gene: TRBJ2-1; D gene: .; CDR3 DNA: TGCGCCAGCAGCTGGTCGGCGGTAGGGGGCAATGAGCAGTTCTTC; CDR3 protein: CASSWSAVGGNEQFF
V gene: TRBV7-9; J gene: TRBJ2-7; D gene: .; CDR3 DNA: TGTGCCAGCAGCCCCGGCAGGGTCTCCTACGAGCAGTACTTC; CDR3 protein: CASSPGRVSYEQYF
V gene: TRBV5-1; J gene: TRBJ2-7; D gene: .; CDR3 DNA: TGCGCCAGCAGCGTCCGGACGACCTACGAGCAGTACTTC; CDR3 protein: CASSVRTTYEQYF
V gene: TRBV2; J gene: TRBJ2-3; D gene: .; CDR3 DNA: TGTGCCAGCAGTGAAGGGGGGACGCAAGGTACGCAGTATTTT; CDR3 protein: CASSEGGTQGTQYF
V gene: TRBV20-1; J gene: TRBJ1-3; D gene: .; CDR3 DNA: TGCAGTGCTAGTCCAACTGGAAACACCATATATTTT; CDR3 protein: CSASPTGNTIYF
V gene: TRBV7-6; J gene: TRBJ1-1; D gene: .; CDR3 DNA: TGTGCCAGCAGTCACGGGGCTGACGGAACTGAAGCTTTCTTT; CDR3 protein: CASSHGADGTEAFF
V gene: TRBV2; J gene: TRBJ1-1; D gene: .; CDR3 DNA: TGTGCCAGCATCTTTCTTGTGAACACTGAAGCTTTCTTT; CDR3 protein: CASIFLVNTEAFF